These 31 T cell receptor beta chains originate from one sample sequenced in a study of T cell responses to AZD1222 COVID-19 vaccine. Some clones are missing from TCRdb's copy, which holds only in-frame ones; the method was immunoSEQ multiplex PCR. Of fewer than 150,000 clones detected, around 87% appear once; the ten largest clones hold approximately 1.2%. The sequences come from peripheral blood, collected on day 0 of AZD1222 vaccination. The receptors stem from an adult in good health.

The rearrangement uses TRBV3-1 (or the pseudogene TRBV3-2) and TRBJ1-2, with a tentative D call TRBD1 (5 bases). CDR3 length: 17 amino acids. CDR1 and CDR2 from the germline V gene are LGHDT and YNNKEL (reference sequence). The V gene lost 1 base and the J gene lost 2 bases, with 17 bases spanning the gap. This chain's CDR3 is CASSQVGAGWGNYGYTF. Written as DNA, the CDR3 is TGTGCCAGCAGCCAAGTAGGGGCCGGTTGGGGAAACTATGGCTACACCTTC.

This clone was picked up a small number of times. This rearrangement joins TRBV19 to TRBJ1-2; no definite D call. Germline V gene sequence: CDR1 LNHDA, CDR2 SQIVND (reference sequence). The V gene lost 1 base and the J gene lost 3 bases, with 6 bases spanning the gap. The CDR3 totals 13 residues. The CDR3 region has the DNA TGTGCCAGTAGTATAGGGGCAGACTATGGCTACACCTTC. Amino acids: CASSIGADYGYTF.

This clone came up once. The chain has TRBV10-3 and TRBJ1-2; tentatively, D is TRBD1 (6 bases). CDR1 is ENHRY and CDR2 is SYGVKD in the germline V gene. Trimming took 4 bases from V and 3 from J, leaving 9 bases between them. The CDR3 consists of 13 residues. The CDR3 DNA is TGTGCCATCAGTGGCAGGGGTTACTATGGCTACACCTTC. Protein: CAISGRGYYGYTF.

J is TRBJ2-2 and V is TRBV7-9; D tentatively fits TRBD1 or TRBD2 (6 bases each). The germline CDR1 and CDR2 sequences are SEHNR and FQNEAQ (reference sequence). V lost 2 bases and J lost 1, with 14 bases in between. The CDR3 runs 17 residues. The DNA for the CDR3 is TGTGCCAGCAGCTTACTGAGTAGGGGGGTGAACACCGGGGAGCTGTTTTTT. It is translated as CASSLLSRGVNTGELFF.

The chain is built from TRBV11-2 and TRBJ2-3; TRBD2 matches 10 bases. After removal of 4 bases from V and 11 bases from J, the junction contained 6 bases not matched to a gene. This CDR3 is built from 13 residues. From germline, CDR1 is SGHAT and CDR2 FQNNGV. The CDR3 nucleotides read TGTGCCAGCAGCTGGACTAGCGGAATAAAGCAGTATTTT. It is translated as CASSWTSGIKQYF.

The chain recombines TRBV4-1 with TRBJ2-1, with 12 nucleotides matching TRBD2. V lost 2 bases and J lost 4; bases outside the gene matches: 3. The V gene's germline CDR1 is MGHRA and CDR2 YSYEKL. This CDR3 has 16 amino acids. CDR3 bases: TGCGCCAGCAGCCAACCACTAGCGGGGGGTTACAATGAGCAGTTCTTC. It is translated as CASSQPLAGGYNEQFF.

The chain employs TRBV6-6 and TRBJ2-7; no reliable D call. This CDR3 contains 13 residues. Germline V gives CDR1 MNHNY, CDR2 SVGAGI (reference sequence). With 2 bases removed from V and 6 bases from J, the gap between germline ends came to 11 bases. The CDR3 DNA follows: TGTGCCAGCAGTTACCCCTCCGGGCCCGAGCAGTACTTC. It specifies CASSYPSGPEQYF.

This chain uses TRBV7-2 with TRBJ2-5; perhaps D is TRBD1 or TRBD2 (6 bases each). Germline lookup yields CDR1 SGHTA and CDR2 FQGNSA. The germline V and J ends were trimmed by 0 bases and 3 bases, with 17 bases remaining between them. The CDR3 loop spans 17 amino acids. CDR3: CASSLADSRGREETQYF. As DNA, the CDR3 is TGTGCCAGCAGCTTAGCGGACTCTCGGGGGCGGGAAGAGACCCAGTACTTC.

This clone was detected only a few times. The J gene is TRBJ2-5, the V gene TRBV27, with 7 nucleotides matching TRBD1. Germline lookup yields CDR1 MNHEY and CDR2 SMNVEV (reference sequence). This CDR3 region has 14 residues. V lost 6 bases and J lost 2; bases outside the gene matches: 6. The CDR3 protein is CASSRYRGQETQYF. The CDR3 DNA sequence: TGTGCCAGCAGCCGATACAGGGGACAAGAGACCCAGTACTTC.

The chain combines TRBV3-1 (or the pseudogene TRBV3-2) with TRBJ2-1; TRBD2 matches at 13 bases. Germline V gives CDR1 LGHDT, CDR2 YNNKEL (reference sequence). The CDR3 consists of 16 residues. The J segment lost 4 bases and the V segment lost 1 base, leaving 1 base of the junction unmatched. The CDR3 protein is CASSQGLAGGYNEQFF. The CDR3 coding sequence is TGTGCCAGCAGCCAAGGACTAGCGGGGGGATACAATGAGCAGTTCTTC.

The V and J genes are TRBV7-6 and TRBJ1-5, with no clear D. The CDR3 sequence is 14 residues long. V was clipped by 1 base and J by 0 bases, with 4 bases between them. Germline assignment: CDR1 SGHVS and CDR2 FNYEAQ. The CDR3 sequence: CASSLVYSNQPQHF. The CDR3 nucleotides read TGTGCCAGCAGCTTAGTCTATAGCAATCAGCCCCAGCATTTT.

The V and J genes are TRBV5-4 and TRBJ1-2, with D hard to call. V was pared by 4 bases and J by 3 bases, with 16 bases between. The CDR3 is 15 amino acids. The germline CDR1 and CDR2 sequences are SGHNT and YYREEE (reference sequence). As DNA, the CDR3 is TGTGCCAGCAGCCCGGAACACAACCCACACTATGGCTACACCTTC. As protein: CASSPEHNPHYGYTF.

The V and J genes are TRBV7-6 and TRBJ2-1; 8 bases are shared with TRBD2. The V gene's germline CDR1 is SGHVS and CDR2 FNYEAQ. CDR3 length equals 16 residues. With V trimmed by 5 bases and J by 4 bases, 10 bases remained unmatched. The CDR3 loop is CASSPPGGGEYNEQFF. The DNA for the CDR3 is TGTGCCAGCAGCCCTCCGGGAGGGGGGGAATACAATGAGCAGTTCTTC.

This clone was detected only once. The chain has TRBV19 and TRBJ2-7; D unclear. Germline CDR1 reads LNHDA; CDR2 reads SQIVND (reference sequence). This CDR3 contains 13 residues. The V end was cut by 4 bases, the J end by 3 bases, with 10 bases between. This chain's CDR3 is CASSTRTFYEQYF. In DNA form, the CDR3 reads TGTGCCAGTAGTACGCGGACGTTCTACGAGCAGTACTTC.

The rearrangement joins TRBV7-2 to TRBJ2-1; 8 nucleotides agree with TRBD2. The CDR3 is 16 amino acids. V dropped 6 bases and J dropped 0; count of bases not matched to a gene: 7. Germline values: CDR1 SGHTA, CDR2 FQGNSA. In nucleotides, the CDR3 is TGTGCCAGCAGGCAAGATAGCGGGGCCTCCTACAATGAGCAGTTCTTC. Translating gives CASRQDSGASYNEQFF.

This clone was detected only once. The chain's CDR3 is CASSIGRTEAFF. The CDR3 region has the DNA TGTGCCAGTAGTATAGGGCGCACTGAAGCTTTCTTT. This rearrangement joins TRBV19 to TRBJ1-1; D remains ambiguous. Germline CDR1 LNHDA, CDR2 SQIVND (reference sequence). V lost 1 base and J 4 bases, leaving 4 bases between the germline ends. The CDR3 consists of 12 residues.

The J gene is TRBJ2-7, the V gene TRBV29-1, with 9 nucleotides matching TRBD1. V lost 1 base and J lost 5; bases outside the gene matches: 3. Germline V lookup: CDR1 SQVTM, CDR2 ANQGSEA. The CDR3 totals 13 residues. The chain's CDR3 is CSVEGDRVDEQYF. Written as DNA, the CDR3 is TGCAGCGTTGAAGGGGACAGGGTAGACGAGCAGTACTTC.

This chain connects TRBV20-1 to TRBJ1-5, with TRBD1 as a possible D gene (6 bases). CDR3 length: 14 residues. The V and J ends lost 3 bases and 2 bases respectively, with 11 bases between them. Per germline, CDR1 DFQATT and CDR2 SNEGSKA (reference sequence). The CDR3 loop is CSASQAGGNQPQHF. Written as DNA, the CDR3 is TGCAGTGCTAGTCAGGCAGGGGGCAATCAGCCCCAGCATTTT.

Concerning this clone itself: The conserved phenylalanine or tryptophan is not found at the CDR3 terminus, so this likely reflects a read error. The rearrangement uses TRBV14 and TRBJ2-3; the match to TRBD2 covers 8 bases. Trimming cost V 4 bases and J 6 bases; bases outside gene matches: 9. CDR3 length equals 15 residues. Germline-derived CDR1 and CDR2 are SGHDN and FVKESK. CDR3 region: CASSRPGLGIDTQYL. Here the CDR3 DNA reads TGTGCCAGCAGCCGACCGGGACTAGGTATTGATACGCAGTATCTT.

CDR3 bases: TGTGCCAGCAGCTTGACAGCTCAAGAGACCCAGTACTTC. Residues: CASSLTAQETQYF. This chain joins TRBV5-4 and TRBJ2-5; unclear D gene. CDR3 length equals 13 residues. Trimming left V 1 base short and J 2 bases short, with 6 bases between. Germline CDR1 and CDR2: SGHNT and YYREEE (reference sequence).

V is TRBV6-5 and J is TRBJ1-2; TRBD1 aligns across 7 bases. With V trimmed by 5 bases and J by 4 bases, 7 bases remained unmatched. The CDR3 is 14 amino acids. The germline V gene encodes CDR1 MNHEY and CDR2 SVGAGI. Here the CDR3 DNA reads TGTGCCAGCAGTACCACAGGGGAGGCCTATGGCTACACCTTC. Protein product: CASSTTGEAYGYTF.

This rearrangement joins TRBV12-5 to TRBJ1-1; D remains unclear. The ends were cut back, 1 base at V and 0 bases at J, with 6 bases in the middle. This CDR3 region has 14 residues. Germline V lookup: CDR1 LGHNT, CDR2 FRNRAP. CDR3 nucleotides: TGTGCTAGTGGTTTGGAACAGTTGAACACTGAAGCTTTCTTT. As protein: CASGLEQLNTEAFF. Full variable domain (remainder filled in from reference TRBV12-5 and TRBJ1-1): DARVTQTPRHKVTEMGQEVTMRCQPILGHNTVFWYRQTMMQGLELLAYFRNRAPLDDSGMPKDRFSAEMPDATLATLKIQPSEPRDSAVYFCASGLEQLNTEAFFGQGTRLTVV.

The V and J genes are TRBV7-2 and TRBJ1-5; unclear D gene. CDR3 size: 13 residues. The V gene's germline CDR1 is SGHTA and CDR2 FQGNSA. Trimming removed 7 bases from V and 0 bases from J, with 7 bases in between. The CDR3 region is CASTSYSNQPQHF. CDR3 sequence (DNA): TGTGCCAGCACCTCCTATAGCAATCAGCCCCAGCATTTT.

The rearrangement links TRBV5-4 to TRBJ1-1; TRBD1 might be the D (5 bases). Trimming removed 4 bases from V and 0 bases from J, with 10 bases in between. Per the germline V gene, CDR1 is SGHNT and CDR2 is YYREEE (reference sequence). The CDR3 consists of 14 residues. The CDR3 reads CASSRGGVNTEAFF. The DNA for the CDR3 is TGTGCCAGCAGCCGTGGGGGGGTGAACACTGAAGCTTTCTTT.

A remark on this clone: Other DNA sequences in the sample encode the same CDR3. The chain has TRBV6-5 and TRBJ1-2; 7 bases agree with TRBD1. Germline assignment: CDR1 MNHEY and CDR2 SVGAGI. There are 13 residues in the CDR3. V gave up 6 bases and J gave up 2 bases; unmatched junction bases: 3. Written as DNA, the CDR3 is TGTGCCAGCAGCCTGACAGGGAACTATGGCTACACCTTC. Amino acid sequence: CASSLTGNYGYTF.

The chain carries TRBV2 and TRBJ2-7; maybe TRBD1 (6 bases). V was pared by 2 bases and J by 3 bases, with 11 bases between. The CDR3 runs 14 residues. Looked up from germline, CDR1 is SNHLY and CDR2 is FYNNEI. CDR3 residues: CASSERQEIYEQYF. Written as DNA, the CDR3 is TGTGCCAGCAGTGAAAGACAGGAGATCTACGAGCAGTACTTC.

The CDR3, as DNA: TGTGCCAGCAGCCTCCAGGGTGACGAGCAGTACTTC. Translating gives CASSLQGDEQYF. The chain has TRBV9 and TRBJ2-7; a weak D match, TRBD1 (5 bases). This CDR3 is built from 12 residues. Trimming took off 4 bases at V and 5 bases at J, with 10 bases between the two ends. Germline V gene sequence: CDR1 SGDLS, CDR2 YYNGEE.

The chain is built from TRBV18 and TRBJ2-7; 7 bases are shared with TRBD1. J was trimmed by 4 bases and V by 1 base; bases with no gene match: 4. Germline lookup yields CDR1 KGHSH and CDR2 LQKENI. The CDR3 has 14 residues. The CDR3 DNA sequence: TGTGCCAGCTCACCACAAGGGGGCGGGTACGAGCAGTACTTC. Translation: CASSPQGGGYEQYF.

The J gene is TRBJ1-1, the V gene TRBV19; 10 bases match TRBD1. From germline, CDR1 is LNHDA and CDR2 SQIVND (reference sequence). J lost 5 bases, V lost 5 bases, and 8 bases had no gene match. This CDR3 has 15 amino acids. This CDR3 reads CASSPAGQGGTEAFF. As DNA, the CDR3 is TGTGCCAGTAGTCCTGCAGGACAGGGGGGAACTGAAGCTTTCTTT.

The rearrangement joins TRBV6-5 to TRBJ1-2; weak D call: TRBD1 (6 bases). The V and J ends lost 0 bases and 1 base respectively, with 6 bases between them. The CDR3 length is 14 residues. Germline V gene lookup returns CDR1 MNHEY and CDR2 SVGAGI. CDR3 residues: CASSYSDSNYGYTF. The DNA of the CDR3 is TGTGCCAGCAGTTACTCGGACAGTAACTATGGCTACACCTTC.

V gene TRBV10-2 combines with J gene TRBJ2-5, with unresolved D. The germline gives CDR1 WSHSY, CDR2 SAAADI. CDR3 length: 12 amino acids. V lost 6 bases and J 0 bases, leaving 5 bases between the germline ends. The CDR3 sequence: CASSGNQETQYF. The CDR3 DNA reads as TGCGCCAGCAGCGGCAACCAAGAGACCCAGTACTTC.